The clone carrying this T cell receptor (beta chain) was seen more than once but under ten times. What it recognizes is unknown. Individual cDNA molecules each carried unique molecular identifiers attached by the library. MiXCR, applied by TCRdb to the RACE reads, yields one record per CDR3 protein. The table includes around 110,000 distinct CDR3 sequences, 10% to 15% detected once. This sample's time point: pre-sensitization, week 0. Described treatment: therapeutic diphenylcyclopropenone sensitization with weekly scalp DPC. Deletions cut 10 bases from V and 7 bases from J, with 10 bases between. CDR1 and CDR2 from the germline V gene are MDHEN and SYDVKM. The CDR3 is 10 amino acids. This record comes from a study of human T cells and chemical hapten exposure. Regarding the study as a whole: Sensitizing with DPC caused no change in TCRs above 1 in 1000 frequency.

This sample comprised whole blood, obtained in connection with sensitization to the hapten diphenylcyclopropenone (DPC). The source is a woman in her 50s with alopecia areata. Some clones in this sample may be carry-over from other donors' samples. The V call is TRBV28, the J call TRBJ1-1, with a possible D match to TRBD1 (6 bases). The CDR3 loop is CATRTVEAFF. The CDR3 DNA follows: TGTGCCACCCGGACAGTTGAAGCTTTCTTT.